This is a list of T cell receptor beta chains from one sample in a study of cytomegalovirus exposure and HLA in healthy donors. Generated by immunoSEQ multiplex PCR, the TCRdb table keeps only in-frame clones and is missing some. Of fewer than 250,000 clones listed, around 83% are singletons. The sample comprised PBMCs. These receptors came from a man in his forties in good health and CMV-seropositive. The CDR3 runs from the conserved cysteine through the conserved F or W.

CASSLRPTTMDEQFF	TRBV11-3	TRBJ2-1
CASSLAASGSGYEQYF	TRBV5-4	TRBJ2-7
CASSPSPTAEAFF	TRBV14	TRBJ1-1
CASSLTGNTEAFF	TRBV7-2	TRBJ1-1
CASSYLGTGKVEQYF	TRBV6-5	TRBJ2-7
CASSRGLGKRNEKLFF	TRBV5-4	TRBJ1-4
CASSLGHYNEQFF	TRBV11-2	TRBJ2-1
CASSETGTTNEKLFF	TRBV19	TRBJ1-4
CASRDSLPETQYF	TRBV6-1	TRBJ2-5
CSVAPAGGNNEQFF	TRBV29-1	TRBJ2-1
CASSQGGSGRINEQFF	TRBV14	TRBJ2-1
CASSEGPREMGYTF	TRBV6-1	TRBJ1-2
CASRTGLANTGELFF	TRBV2	TRBJ2-2
CASSQVGGAFEKLFF	TRBV4-1	TRBJ1-4
CASSPKNTEAFF	TRBV4-2	TRBJ1-1
CASLGSSDEDYSGANGLTF	TRBV19	TRBJ2-6
CASSLDGRTYEQYF	TRBV7-8	TRBJ2-7
CASSPRDWAYEQYF	TRBV7-2	TRBJ2-7
CASSPASYEQYF	TRBV18	TRBJ2-7
CASSQRIRERTKNSQYF	TRBV4-1	TRBJ2-4
CASSPRGQGFYEQYF	TRBV19	TRBJ2-7
CASSYFRQSPGYEQYF	TRBV6-5	TRBJ2-7
CASSGTGRGYTF	TRBV27	TRBJ1-2
CASTIAGGLSEQYF	TRBV5-1	TRBJ2-7
CASSVAWGRYEQFF	TRBV9	TRBJ2-1
CASRLLVTGSYEQYF	TRBV2	TRBJ2-7
CASSLSTQGTYEQYF	TRBV11-2	TRBJ2-7
CSVDRMTAGVGGYTF	TRBV29-1	TRBJ1-2
CASSQRLAGTDTQYF	TRBV14	TRBJ2-3
CASLVGAAAFF	TRBV7-9	TRBJ1-1
CASSISTAREQYF	TRBV5-1	TRBJ2-7
CASSPTPLAGATSTDTQYF	TRBV11-3	TRBJ2-3
CASSPGTPNEKLFF	TRBV5-1	TRBJ1-4
CASSPDGEVNEKLFF	TRBV5-1	TRBJ1-4
CAISETGAGGNEKLFF	TRBV10-3	TRBJ1-4
CASSLTGGPADTQYF	TRBV7-2	TRBJ2-3
CASSQDWGSYNEQFF	TRBV4-1	TRBJ2-1
CASSTLAGEENEQYF	TRBV4-3	TRBJ2-7
CASSAGGHYEQYF	TRBV9	TRBJ2-7
CASTESGAHPAGGQYF	TRBV11-2	TRBJ2-7
CASSPTRDSSGNTIYF	TRBV18	TRBJ1-3
CASSSRPVGQGSLGELFF	TRBV5-1	TRBJ2-2
CASRTGEKTQYF	TRBV11-2	TRBJ2-5
CASSESGGRIGDYGYTF	TRBV25-1	TRBJ1-2
CATQDRAGTEAFF	TRBV10-3	TRBJ1-1
CASRQTEVQETQYF	TRBV2	TRBJ2-5
CARGLDHSYEQYF	TRBV2	TRBJ2-7
CASTGGWNTEAFF	TRBV2	TRBJ1-1
CATSRGAAKETQYF	TRBV15	TRBJ2-5
CASSIGTGHNQPQHF	TRBV28	TRBJ1-5
CASSDGGGTIDYEQYF	TRBV7-9	TRBJ2-7
CASSQELDGVFHGYTF	TRBV4-1	TRBJ1-2
CASSGPGQGGRQPQHF	TRBV2	TRBJ1-5